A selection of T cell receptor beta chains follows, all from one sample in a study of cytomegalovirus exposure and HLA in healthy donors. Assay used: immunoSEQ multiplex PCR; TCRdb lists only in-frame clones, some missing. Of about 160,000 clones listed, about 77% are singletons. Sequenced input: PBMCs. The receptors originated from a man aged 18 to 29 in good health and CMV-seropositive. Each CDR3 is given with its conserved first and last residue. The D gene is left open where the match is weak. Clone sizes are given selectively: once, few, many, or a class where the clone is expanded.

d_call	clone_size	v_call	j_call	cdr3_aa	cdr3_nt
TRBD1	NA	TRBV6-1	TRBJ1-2	CASLRQGAYGYTF	TGTGCCAGCCTCCGACAGGGCGCCTATGGCTACACCTTC
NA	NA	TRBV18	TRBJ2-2	CASSQEKQGFTGELFF	TGTGCCAGCTCACAGGAAAAACAGGGTTTCACCGGGGAGCTGTTTTTT
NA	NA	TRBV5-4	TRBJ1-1	CASSSGHLEAFF	TGTGCCAGCAGCTCCGGACATCTTGAAGCTTTCTTT
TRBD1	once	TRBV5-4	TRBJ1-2	CASSWDRGQATF	TGTGCCAGCAGCTGGGACAGGGGGCAGGCTACCTTC
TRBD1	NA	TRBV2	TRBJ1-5	CASSDSGTGLSRTQHF	TGTGCCAGCAGTGACTCGGGGACAGGGTTATCTCGGACCCAGCATTTT
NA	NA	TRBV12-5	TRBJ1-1	CASGLQDTEAFF	TGTGCTAGTGGTTTGCAGGACACTGAAGCTTTCTTT
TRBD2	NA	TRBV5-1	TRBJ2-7	CASSGGTTSSYEQYF	TGCGCCAGCAGCGGGGGGACTACCAGCTCCTACGAGCAGTACTTC
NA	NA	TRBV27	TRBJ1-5	CASSHMNQPQHF	TGTGCCAGCAGTCACATGAATCAGCCCCAGCATTTT
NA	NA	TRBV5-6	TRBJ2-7	CASSSGSNEQYF	TGTGCCAGCAGCTCAGGGTCCAACGAGCAGTACTTC
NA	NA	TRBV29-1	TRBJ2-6	CSVLRFGDGSGANVLTF	TGCAGCGTTCTAAGGTTTGGAGATGGCTCTGGGGCCAACGTCCTGACTTTC
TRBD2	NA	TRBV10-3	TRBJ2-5	CAISSGRTQETQYF	TGTGCCATCAGTAGCGGGAGGACCCAAGAGACCCAGTACTTC
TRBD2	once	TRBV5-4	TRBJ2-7	CASSRSGGSYEQYF	TGTGCCAGCAGCCGTAGCGGGGGCTCCTACGAGCAGTACTTC
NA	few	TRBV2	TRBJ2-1	CASSEYSPEQFF	TGTGCCAGCAGTGAATATAGTCCTGAGCAGTTCTTC
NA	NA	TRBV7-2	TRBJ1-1	CASSTRQLGSGNTEAFF	TGTGCCAGCAGCACCAGACAGTTAGGTAGTGGAAACACTGAAGCTTTCTTT